These T cell receptor beta chains were read from a single sample in a study of T cell repertoires in cytomegalovirus infection. TCRdb used MiXCR to reprocess the reads, holding one entry per CDR3 protein. The sample consists of around 430,000 distinct CDR3 sequences, roughly 46% of them appearing once. No antigens are known for them. The sequenced sample was cultured PBMCs, obtained from culture after CMV antigen stimulation. These TCRs come from a human donor in good health (CMV status not recorded). Some clones in this sample may be carry-over from other donors' samples. The conserved cysteine and the conserved F or W are not part of the CDR3 here. The listing skips clone size in some rows; elsewhere it reads once, few, many or a size class.

v_call clone_size cdr3_length cdr3_aa
TRBV7-2 - 12 ASSLARNRGTYT
TRBV15 - 13 ATSRTGLNNEKLF
TRBV7-6 few 14 ASTPGTSGENNEQF
TRBV11-2 few 12 ASSLNGIANIQY
TRBV29-1 - 11 SGGRDSSETQY
TRBV12-3/TRBV12-4 - 11 ASVGTASSPLH
TRBV7-2 - 16 ASRPPLQAGVEAGELF
TRBV28 few 12 ASTNARQGYGYT
TRBV2 - 12 ASRMGPTQETQY
TRBV15 - 10 ATREPGNTIY
TRBV4-2 - 15 ASSQDRVEGGRGELF
TRBV6-2/TRBV6-3 - 16 ASSYPLAGGVGGETQY
TRBV6-5 few 12 ASSYDGAGGELF
TRBV18 - 13 ASSSTRDRGATLH
TRBV7-8 few 16 ASSLVLAGGMSTDTQY
TRBV7-2 many 11 ASSLVVGEKLF
TRBV5-5 - 11 ASSLDRVAPLH
TRBV12-3/TRBV12-4 - 11 ASSRGQTGGYT
TRBV6-1 - 15 ASSEGIRGTGVYEQY
TRBV7-9 - 13 ASSPVGAMNTEAF
TRBV7-8 - 14 ASSLARGSSTDTQY
TRBV15 - 11 ATSRDRSGELF
TRBV12-3/TRBV12-4 few 13 ASRMREWGYNEQF
TRBV7-2 - 15 ASSLPGLSIRADTQY
TRBV27 many 12 ASSLPSSYNEQF
TRBV11-2 few 12 ASSLFPGGAEAF
TRBV7-6 - 13 ASSPASTNTGELF
TRBV3-1 once 11 ASSQADTDGYT
TRBV27 once 15 ASSLSVDRVPDQPQH
TRBV7-2 - 12 ASSLAQPGGGYT
TRBV12-3/TRBV12-4 - 11 ASSPREEEKLF
TRBV7-9 once 12 ASSLSAQSYGYT
TRBV27 - 12 ASSRQGPRYGYT
TRBV7-6 - 11 ASSFLGSTEAF
TRBV20-1 - 12 SAARDSQNSPLH
TRBV7-2 few 15 ASSLPFGGANYNEQF
TRBV7-2 - 13 ASSSTSGLTYEQY
TRBV7-8 few 13 ASSLIAGGAGELF
TRBV6-1 - 13 ASNTGYGSYNEQF
TRBV6-1 few 13 ASSTRGRNTGELF
TRBV6-1 - 14 ASSGQQGTGNQPQH
TRBV7-9 - 10 ASSPPDYEQY
TRBV20-1 - 14 SAREVERGFTDTQY
TRBV19 - 15 ASRHRGGGQVPWAQH
TRBV7-8 few 13 ASSLEAGGSDTQY
TRBV12-3/TRBV12-4 - 11 ASSIMERTEAF
TRBV6-1 - 14 ASSEKRGQGYGTIY
TRBV12-3/TRBV12-4 - 14 ASTPVGGATNEKLF
TRBV5-6 few 13 ASSLRPGLDYGYT
TRBV6-1 few 13 ASTPMTSGSYEQY
TRBV5-5 - 11 ASSFLQHNEQF
TRBV7-6 few 14 ASSIFASGGKETQY